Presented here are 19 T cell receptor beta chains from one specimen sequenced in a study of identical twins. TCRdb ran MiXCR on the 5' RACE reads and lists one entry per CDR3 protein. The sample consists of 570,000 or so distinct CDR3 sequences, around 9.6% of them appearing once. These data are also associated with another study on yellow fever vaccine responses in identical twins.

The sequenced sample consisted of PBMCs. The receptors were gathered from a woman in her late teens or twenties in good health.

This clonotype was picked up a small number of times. The CDR3: CASCFTGAGAPTYNEQFF. The CDR3 DNA is TGTGCCAGCTGTTTTACCGGGGCGGGGGCCCCGACCTACAATGAGCAGTTCTTC. This chain connects TRBV3-1 to TRBJ2-1; TRBD2 might be the D (7 bases). With 8 bases removed from V and 2 bases from J, the gap between germline ends came to 25 bases. This CDR3 is built from 18 residues. Looked up from germline, CDR1 is LGHDT and CDR2 is YNNKEL (reference sequence).

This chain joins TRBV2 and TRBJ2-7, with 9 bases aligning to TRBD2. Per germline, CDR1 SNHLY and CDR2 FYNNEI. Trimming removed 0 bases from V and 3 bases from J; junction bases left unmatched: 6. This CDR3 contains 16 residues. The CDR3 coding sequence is TGTGCCAGCAGTGAAGCGAGAGTAGCGGGAGTCTACGAGCAGTACTTC. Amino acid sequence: CASSEARVAGVYEQYF.

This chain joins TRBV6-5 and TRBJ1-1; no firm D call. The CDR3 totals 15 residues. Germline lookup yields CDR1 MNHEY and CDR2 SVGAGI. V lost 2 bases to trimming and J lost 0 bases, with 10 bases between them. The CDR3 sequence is CASSYAVAMNTEAFF. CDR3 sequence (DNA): TGTGCCAGCAGTTACGCCGTAGCTATGAACACTGAAGCTTTCTTT.

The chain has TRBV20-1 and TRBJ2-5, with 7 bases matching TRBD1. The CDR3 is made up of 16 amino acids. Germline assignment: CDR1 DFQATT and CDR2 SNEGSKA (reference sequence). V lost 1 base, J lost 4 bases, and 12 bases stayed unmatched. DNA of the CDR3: TGCAGTGCTAGAGCCTCACCGAAGACAGGGACAGAGACCCAGTACTTC. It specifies CSARASPKTGTETQYF.

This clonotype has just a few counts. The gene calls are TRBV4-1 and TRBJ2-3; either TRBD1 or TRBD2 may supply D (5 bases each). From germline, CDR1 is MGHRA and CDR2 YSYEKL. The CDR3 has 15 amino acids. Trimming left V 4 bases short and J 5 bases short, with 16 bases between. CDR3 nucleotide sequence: TGCGCCAGCAGCCCGGAGCGGACGCAGGGAGATACGCAGTATTTT. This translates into CASSPERTQGDTQYF.

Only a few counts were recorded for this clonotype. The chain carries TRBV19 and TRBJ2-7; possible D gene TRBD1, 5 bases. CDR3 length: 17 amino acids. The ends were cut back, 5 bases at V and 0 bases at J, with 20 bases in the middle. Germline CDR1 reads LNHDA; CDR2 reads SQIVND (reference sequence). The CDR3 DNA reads TGTGCCAGTAGTCCGACGCCCTCGACAGCTTTCTCCTACGAGCAGTACTTC. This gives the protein CASSPTPSTAFSYEQYF.

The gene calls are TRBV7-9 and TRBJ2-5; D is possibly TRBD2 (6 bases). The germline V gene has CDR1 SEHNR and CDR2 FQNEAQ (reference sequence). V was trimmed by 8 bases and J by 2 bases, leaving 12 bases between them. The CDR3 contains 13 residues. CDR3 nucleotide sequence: TGTGCCAGCCAGGCGGGGATACAAGAGACCCAGTACTTC. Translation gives CASQAGIQETQYF.

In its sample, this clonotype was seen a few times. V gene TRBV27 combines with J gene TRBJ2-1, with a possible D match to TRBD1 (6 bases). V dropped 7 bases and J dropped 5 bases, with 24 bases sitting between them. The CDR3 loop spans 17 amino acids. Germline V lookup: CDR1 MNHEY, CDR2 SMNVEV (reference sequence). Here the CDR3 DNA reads TGTGCCAGCACCTACAGGGCCAACCTCGGGCATGACAATGAGCAGTTCTTC. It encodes CASTYRANLGHDNEQFF.

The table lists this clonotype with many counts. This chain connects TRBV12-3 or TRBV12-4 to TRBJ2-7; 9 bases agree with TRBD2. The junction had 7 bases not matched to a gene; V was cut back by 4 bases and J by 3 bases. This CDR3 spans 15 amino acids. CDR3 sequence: CASSSGTSPDYEQYF. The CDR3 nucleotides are TGTGCCAGCAGTTCAGGGACTAGCCCGGACTACGAGCAGTACTTC.

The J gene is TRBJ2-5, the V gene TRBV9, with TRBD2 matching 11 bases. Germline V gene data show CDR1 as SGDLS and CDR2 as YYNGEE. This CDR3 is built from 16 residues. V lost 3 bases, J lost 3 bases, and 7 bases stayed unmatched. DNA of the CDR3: TGTGCCAGCAGCGAGGGCCCGGGACTAGCGGAAGAGACCCAGTACTTC. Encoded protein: CASSEGPGLAEETQYF.

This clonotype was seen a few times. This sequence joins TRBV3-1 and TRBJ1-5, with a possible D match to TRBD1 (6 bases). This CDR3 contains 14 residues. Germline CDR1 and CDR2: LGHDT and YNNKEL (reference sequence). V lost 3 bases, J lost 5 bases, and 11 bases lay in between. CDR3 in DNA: TGTGCCAGCAGCCAGGGGACATTGGATCAGCCCCAGCATTTT. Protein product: CASSQGTLDQPQHF.

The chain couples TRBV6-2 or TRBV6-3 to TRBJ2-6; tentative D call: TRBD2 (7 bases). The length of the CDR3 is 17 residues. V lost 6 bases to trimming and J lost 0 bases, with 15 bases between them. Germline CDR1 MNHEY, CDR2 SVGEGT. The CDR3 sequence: CASSPGGRNSGANVLTF. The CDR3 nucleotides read TGTGCCAGCAGCCCGGGGGGCCGAAACTCTGGGGCCAACGTCCTGACTTTC.

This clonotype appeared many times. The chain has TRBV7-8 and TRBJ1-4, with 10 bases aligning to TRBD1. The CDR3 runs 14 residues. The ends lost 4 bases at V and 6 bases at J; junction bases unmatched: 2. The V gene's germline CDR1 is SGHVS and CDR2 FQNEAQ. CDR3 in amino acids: CASSSDRGDEKLFF. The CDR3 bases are TGTGCCAGCAGCTCGGACAGGGGGGATGAAAAACTGTTTTTT.

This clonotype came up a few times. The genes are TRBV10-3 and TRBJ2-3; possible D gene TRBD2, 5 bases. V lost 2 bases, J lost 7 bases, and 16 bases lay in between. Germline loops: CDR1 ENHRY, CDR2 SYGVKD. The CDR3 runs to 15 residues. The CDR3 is CAISEDLLGGHTQYF. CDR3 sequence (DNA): TGTGCCATCAGTGAGGACTTACTGGGCGGGCATACGCAGTATTTT.

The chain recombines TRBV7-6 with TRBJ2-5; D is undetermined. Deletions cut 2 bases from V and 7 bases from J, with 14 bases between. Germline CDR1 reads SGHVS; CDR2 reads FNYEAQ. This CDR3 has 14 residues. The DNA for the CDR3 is TGTGCCAGCAGCTTACTGGTGACTGGTGGGACCCAGTACTTC. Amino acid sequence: CASSLLVTGGTQYF.

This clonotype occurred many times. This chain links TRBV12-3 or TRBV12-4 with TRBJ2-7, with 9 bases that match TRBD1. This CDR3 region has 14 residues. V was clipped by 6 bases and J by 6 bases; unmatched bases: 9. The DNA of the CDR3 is TGTGCCAGCAGATACACAGGGGGCAACGTCGAGCAGTACTTC. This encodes CASRYTGGNVEQYF.

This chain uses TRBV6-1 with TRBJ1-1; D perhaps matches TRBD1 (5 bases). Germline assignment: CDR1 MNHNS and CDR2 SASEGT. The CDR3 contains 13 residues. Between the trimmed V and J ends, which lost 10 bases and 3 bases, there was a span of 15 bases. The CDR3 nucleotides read TGTGCCATTTGGGACGGGGTTCACACTGAAGCTTTCTTT. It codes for CAIWDGVHTEAFF.

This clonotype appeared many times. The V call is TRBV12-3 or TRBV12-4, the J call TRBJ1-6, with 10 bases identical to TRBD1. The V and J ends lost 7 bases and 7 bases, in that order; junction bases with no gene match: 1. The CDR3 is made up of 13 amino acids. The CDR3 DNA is TGTGCCAGCACGGGACAGGGGAATTCACCCCTCCACTTT. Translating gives CASTGQGNSPLHF.

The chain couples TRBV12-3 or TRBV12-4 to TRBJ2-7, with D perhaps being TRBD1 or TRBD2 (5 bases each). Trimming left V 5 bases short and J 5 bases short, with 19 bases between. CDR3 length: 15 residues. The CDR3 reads CASSLPRGRENEQYF. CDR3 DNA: TGTGCCAGCAGTCTCCCCCGGGGCAGGGAAAACGAGCAGTACTTC.